These T cell receptor beta chains were read from a single sample in a study. From the multiplex PCR reads, TCRdb called clonotypes with MiXCR, one entry per CDR3 protein. The data show fewer than 1,500 distinct CDR3 sequences, about 20% seen once. Sequences were obtained from memory CD4+ T cells sorted from blood. The receptor source for this set is a female donor with breast cancer. Both conserved end residues are part of each CDR3. D genes are given only for firm matches. The listing skips clone size in some rows; elsewhere it reads once, few, many or a size class.

j_call: TRBJ1-2; v_call: TRBV12-3/TRBV12-4; clone_size: few; d_call: .; cdr3_aa: CASSFRAYGYTF; cdr3_nt: TGTGCCAGCAGTTTCAGGGCCTATGGCTACACCTTC
j_call: TRBJ1-2; v_call: TRBV12-3/TRBV12-4; clone_size: .; d_call: .; cdr3_aa: CASSSQGTHYGYTF; cdr3_nt: TGTGCCAGCAGTTCGCAGGGGACCCACTATGGCTACACCTTC
j_call: TRBJ1-2; v_call: TRBV12-3/TRBV12-4; clone_size: .; d_call: TRBD1; cdr3_aa: CASSQTGDYGYTF; cdr3_nt: TGTGCCAGCAGCCAGACAGGGGACTATGGCTACACCTTC
j_call: TRBJ1-2; v_call: TRBV12-3/TRBV12-4; clone_size: .; d_call: .; cdr3_aa: CASSPSRRANYGYTF; cdr3_nt: TGTGCCAGCAGTCCTTCCCGACGGGCTAACTATGGCTACACCTTC
j_call: TRBJ1-2; v_call: TRBV12-3/TRBV12-4; clone_size: .; d_call: TRBD1; cdr3_aa: CASSPGQGFAGYTF; cdr3_nt: TGTGCCAGCAGTCCCGGACAGGGGTTTGCTGGCTACACCTTC
j_call: TRBJ1-2; v_call: TRBV12-3/TRBV12-4; clone_size: large; d_call: .; cdr3_aa: CASSLAFLPTF; cdr3_nt: TGTGCCAGCAGTTTAGCGTTCCTGCCCACCTTC
j_call: TRBJ1-2; v_call: TRBV12-3/TRBV12-4; clone_size: medium-sized; d_call: .; cdr3_aa: CASSSSGSMGYGYTF; cdr3_nt: TGTGCCAGCAGTTCCTCAGGGAGTATGGGCTATGGCTACACCTTC
j_call: TRBJ1-2; v_call: TRBV12-3/TRBV12-4; clone_size: medium-sized; d_call: TRBD1; cdr3_aa: CASSGRGQGLTSNYGYTF; cdr3_nt: TGTGCCAGCAGTGGACGGGGACAGGGACTGACTTCTAACTATGGCTACACCTTC
j_call: TRBJ1-2; v_call: TRBV12-3/TRBV12-4; clone_size: large; d_call: .; cdr3_aa: CASSLARLSGYTF; cdr3_nt: TGTGCCAGCAGTTTAGCGCGTTTGTCTGGCTACACCTTC
j_call: TRBJ1-2; v_call: TRBV12-3/TRBV12-4; clone_size: large; d_call: .; cdr3_aa: CASSSRGHDGYTF; cdr3_nt: TGTGCCAGCAGTTCGAGGGGACATGATGGCTACACCTTC
j_call: TRBJ1-2; v_call: TRBV12-3/TRBV12-4; clone_size: medium-sized; d_call: .; cdr3_aa: CASSFTDYGYTF; cdr3_nt: TGTGCCAGCAGTTTTACAGACTATGGCTACACCTTC
j_call: TRBJ1-2; v_call: TRBV12-3/TRBV12-4; clone_size: medium-sized; d_call: .; cdr3_aa: CASSLGEGSGYTF; cdr3_nt: TGTGCCAGCAGTTTAGGTGAGGGTAGCGGCTACACCTTC
j_call: TRBJ1-2; v_call: TRBV12-3/TRBV12-4; clone_size: .; d_call: .; cdr3_aa: CASSSRGGYTF; cdr3_nt: TGTGCCAGCAGTTCCAGGGGTGGCTACACCTTC
j_call: TRBJ1-2; v_call: TRBV12-3/TRBV12-4; clone_size: large; d_call: .; cdr3_aa: CASSLGQAYGYTF; cdr3_nt: TGTGCCAGCAGTTTAGGACAGGCCTATGGCTACACCTTC
j_call: TRBJ1-2; v_call: TRBV12-3/TRBV12-4; clone_size: .; d_call: .; cdr3_aa: CASSFGVSFYGYTF; cdr3_nt: TGTGCCAGCAGTTTCGGGGTATCGTTCTATGGCTACACCTTC
j_call: TRBJ1-2; v_call: TRBV12-3/TRBV12-4; clone_size: large; d_call: .; cdr3_aa: CASSLAHGRRANYGYTF; cdr3_nt: TGTGCCAGCAGTTTAGCTCACGGCAGGCGGGCTAACTATGGCTACACCTTC
j_call: TRBJ1-2; v_call: TRBV12-3/TRBV12-4; clone_size: few; d_call: .; cdr3_aa: CASSVGHDYGYTF; cdr3_nt: TGTGCCAGCTCTGTGGGGCACGACTATGGCTACACCTTC
j_call: TRBJ1-2; v_call: TRBV12-3/TRBV12-4; clone_size: .; d_call: .; cdr3_aa: CASSPTRQEYGYTF; cdr3_nt: TGTGCCAGCAGTCCGACGCGACAGGAGTATGGCTACACCTTC
j_call: TRBJ1-2; v_call: TRBV12-3/TRBV12-4; clone_size: .; d_call: .; cdr3_aa: CASSLAWDGYTF; cdr3_nt: TGTGCCAGCAGTTTAGCGTGGGATGGCTACACCTTC
j_call: TRBJ1-2; v_call: TRBV12-3/TRBV12-4; clone_size: medium-sized; d_call: .; cdr3_aa: CASTLTGYGYTF; cdr3_nt: TGTGCCAGCACCCTGACCGGTTATGGCTACACCTTC
j_call: TRBJ1-2; v_call: TRBV12-3/TRBV12-4; clone_size: large; d_call: .; cdr3_aa: CASSSQAGKYGYTF; cdr3_nt: TGTGCCAGCAGTTCCCAGGCGGGAAAGTATGGCTACACCTTC
j_call: TRBJ1-2; v_call: TRBV12-3/TRBV12-4; clone_size: .; d_call: .; cdr3_aa: CASSLKAQAGGYTF; cdr3_nt: TGTGCCAGCAGTTTAAAGGCTCAGGCCGGAGGCTACACCTTC
j_call: TRBJ1-2; v_call: TRBV12-3/TRBV12-4; clone_size: few; d_call: TRBD1; cdr3_aa: CASSTGQGTGYGYTF; cdr3_nt: TGTGCCAGCAGTACTGGACAGGGGACGGGCTATGGCTACACCTTC
j_call: TRBJ1-2; v_call: TRBV12-3/TRBV12-4; clone_size: medium-sized; d_call: .; cdr3_aa: CASSAGYRKGKGYTF; cdr3_nt: TGTGCCAGCAGTGCGGGTTACAGGAAGGGCAAGGGCTACACCTTC
j_call: TRBJ1-2; v_call: TRBV12-3/TRBV12-4; clone_size: few; d_call: .; cdr3_aa: CASSQGRGYGYTF; cdr3_nt: TGTGCCAGCAGCCAAGGACGTGGCTATGGCTACACCTTC
j_call: TRBJ1-2; v_call: TRBV12-3/TRBV12-4; clone_size: large; d_call: TRBD1; cdr3_aa: CASSGTDYGYTF; cdr3_nt: TGTGCCAGCAGCGGGACAGACTATGGCTACACCTTC
j_call: TRBJ1-2; v_call: TRBV12-3/TRBV12-4; clone_size: .; d_call: .; cdr3_aa: CASSLNRRADGYTF; cdr3_nt: TGTGCCAGCAGTTTAAATCGAAGGGCGGATGGCTACACCTTC
j_call: TRBJ1-2; v_call: TRBV12-3/TRBV12-4; clone_size: medium-sized; d_call: TRBD1; cdr3_aa: CASSVRDRINYGYTF; cdr3_nt: TGTGCCAGCAGTGTGCGGGACAGGATAAACTATGGCTACACCTTC
j_call: TRBJ1-2; v_call: TRBV12-3/TRBV12-4; clone_size: large; d_call: .; cdr3_aa: CASSLQENYGYTF; cdr3_nt: TGTGCCAGCAGCCTACAGGAGAACTATGGCTACACCTTC
j_call: TRBJ1-2; v_call: TRBV12-3/TRBV12-4; clone_size: large; d_call: .; cdr3_aa: CASSPQTGTNYGYTF; cdr3_nt: TGTGCCAGCAGCCCACAAACAGGGACTAACTATGGCTACACCTTC
j_call: TRBJ1-2; v_call: TRBV12-3/TRBV12-4; clone_size: large; d_call: .; cdr3_aa: CASSLHLATQNYGYTF; cdr3_nt: TGTGCCAGCAGTCTACACCTAGCCACTCAGAACTATGGCTACACCTTC
j_call: TRBJ1-2; v_call: TRBV12-3/TRBV12-4; clone_size: few; d_call: .; cdr3_aa: CASSTTVYGYTF; cdr3_nt: TGTGCCAGCAGTACGACAGTCTATGGCTACACCTTC
j_call: TRBJ1-2; v_call: TRBV12-3/TRBV12-4; clone_size: .; d_call: .; cdr3_aa: CASVYRFGYTF; cdr3_nt: TGTGCCAGCGTCTACAGGTTTGGCTACACCTTC
j_call: TRBJ1-2; v_call: TRBV12-3/TRBV12-4; clone_size: large; d_call: .; cdr3_aa: CASSFGGLERTDYGYTF; cdr3_nt: TGTGCCAGCAGTTTTGGCGGACTGGAGCGGACGGACTATGGCTACACCTTC
j_call: TRBJ1-2; v_call: TRBV12-3/TRBV12-4; clone_size: .; d_call: TRBD1; cdr3_aa: CASSLLGQVHYGYTF; cdr3_nt: TGTGCCAGCAGTTTACTCGGACAGGTCCACTATGGCTACACCTTC
j_call: TRBJ1-2; v_call: TRBV12-3/TRBV12-4; clone_size: .; d_call: TRBD1; cdr3_aa: CASSIPGQINYGYTF; cdr3_nt: TGTGCCAGCAGTATACCGGGACAGATTAACTATGGCTACACCTTC
j_call: TRBJ1-2; v_call: TRBV12-3/TRBV12-4; clone_size: large; d_call: .; cdr3_aa: CASSLRRIYGYTF; cdr3_nt: TGTGCCAGCAGTTTAAGGCGCATCTATGGCTACACCTTC
j_call: TRBJ1-2; v_call: TRBV12-3/TRBV12-4; clone_size: .; d_call: .; cdr3_aa: CASSSGRYGYTF; cdr3_nt: TGTGCCAGCAGTTCCGGGAGATATGGCTACACCTTC
j_call: TRBJ1-2; v_call: TRBV12-3/TRBV12-4; clone_size: medium-sized; d_call: TRBD1; cdr3_aa: CASSGQGSNYGYTF; cdr3_nt: TGTGCCAGCAGTGGACAGGGTTCTAACTATGGCTACACCTTC
j_call: TRBJ1-2; v_call: TRBV12-3/TRBV12-4; clone_size: medium-sized; d_call: .; cdr3_aa: CATKREGHGYTF; cdr3_nt: TGTGCCACCAAAAGGGAGGGCCATGGCTACACCTTC
j_call: TRBJ1-2; v_call: TRBV12-3/TRBV12-4; clone_size: medium-sized; d_call: TRBD1; cdr3_aa: CASSLDRGSSNYGYTF; cdr3_nt: TGTGCCAGCAGTTTAGACAGGGGATCTTCTAACTATGGCTACACCTTC
j_call: TRBJ1-2; v_call: TRBV12-3/TRBV12-4; clone_size: .; d_call: .; cdr3_aa: CASSSLGDYGYTF; cdr3_nt: TGTGCCAGCAGTTCCCTAGGAGACTATGGCTACACCTTC
j_call: TRBJ1-2; v_call: TRBV12-3/TRBV12-4; clone_size: once; d_call: TRBD1; cdr3_aa: CASSSGTAIGYTF; cdr3_nt: TGTGCCAGCAGCTCCGGGACAGCTATTGGCTACACCTTC
j_call: TRBJ1-2; v_call: TRBV12-3/TRBV12-4; clone_size: once; d_call: TRBD1; cdr3_aa: CARSLMGQGTSFF; cdr3_nt: TGTGCCAGAAGTTTAATGGGACAGGGGACATCTTTCTTC
j_call: TRBJ1-2; v_call: TRBV12-3/TRBV12-4; clone_size: .; d_call: .; cdr3_aa: CASSLSGRPNYGYTF; cdr3_nt: TGTGCCAGCAGTTTATCTGGCCGCCCAAACTATGGCTACACCTTC
j_call: TRBJ1-2; v_call: TRBV12-3/TRBV12-4; clone_size: .; d_call: .; cdr3_aa: CASTDDRNYGYTF; cdr3_nt: TGTGCCAGCACCGACGACAGGAACTATGGCTACACCTTC
j_call: TRBJ1-2; v_call: TRBV12-3/TRBV12-4; clone_size: large; d_call: TRBD1; cdr3_aa: CASNTPDRVYGYTF; cdr3_nt: TGTGCCAGCAACACCCCGGACAGGGTCTATGGCTACACCTTC
j_call: TRBJ1-2; v_call: TRBV12-3/TRBV12-4; clone_size: large; d_call: .; cdr3_aa: CASSLRRVIYYGYTF; cdr3_nt: TGTGCCAGCAGTTTAAGGAGGGTTATTTACTATGGCTACACCTTC
j_call: TRBJ1-2; v_call: TRBV12-3/TRBV12-4; clone_size: large; d_call: TRBD1; cdr3_aa: CASTWDRGNGYTF; cdr3_nt: TGTGCCAGCACCTGGGACAGGGGAAATGGCTACACCTTC